One sample yielded the 24 T cell receptor beta chains listed below, sequenced in a study of cytomegalovirus exposure and HLA in healthy donors. The PCR used 60 Vbeta and 13 Jbeta primers. Only in-frame clones appear in the TCRdb table, and some are missing; sequencing was by immunoSEQ multiplex PCR. The sample consists of around 200,000 clones, 70% to 90% of them appearing once. The sample taken for sequencing was PBMCs. These TCRs come from a woman between 45 and 60 years old in good health and CMV-seronegative.

This clone has only one observation. This chain links TRBV18 with TRBJ1-1; D not resolved. V lost 1 base, J lost 4 bases, and 10 bases lay in between. The germline V gene has CDR1 KGHSH and CDR2 LQKENI. The CDR3 spans 14 residues. The CDR3 DNA reads as TGTGCCAGCTCACCACTAGACGGGAGCACTGAAGCTTTCTTT. Protein: CASSPLDGSTEAFF.

This chain uses TRBV5-1 with TRBJ2-3, with TRBD2 as a possible D gene (6 bases). CDR1 SGHRS and CDR2 YFSETQ come from the germline V gene. Deletions cut 1 base from V and 2 bases from J, with 11 bases between. The CDR3 is made up of 15 amino acids. The CDR3 sequence: CASSLSAGYTDTQYF. In nucleotides, the CDR3 is TGCGCCAGCAGCTTGTCAGCGGGCTACACAGATACGCAGTATTTT.

The table lists this clone with a count of one. V is TRBV29-1 and J is TRBJ1-2; a possible D gene is TRBD1 (5 bases). V was shortened by 0 bases and J by 8 bases, with 10 bases between the two germline ends. The CDR3 contains 12 residues. Germline V gene lookup returns CDR1 SQVTM and CDR2 ANQGSEA. For the CDR3, the DNA is TGCAGCGTTGAAGATAGGGGCGGCGGCTACACCTTC. Translated: CSVEDRGGGYTF.

V gene TRBV27 combines with J gene TRBJ2-7; 9 bases agree with TRBD2. Germline CDR1 reads MNHEY; CDR2 reads SMNVEV (reference sequence). Trimming cost V 6 bases and J 3 bases; bases outside gene matches: 12. CDR3 length: 16 amino acids. The CDR3 is CASSVSGLAIIYEQYF. The CDR3 DNA reads TGTGCCAGCAGCGTATCAGGACTAGCGATTATCTACGAGCAGTACTTC.

The chain uses TRBV28 and TRBJ1-5, with a tentative D call TRBD1 (5 bases). Trimming pared 7 bases from V and 7 bases from J, leaving 17 bases between. The germline V gene encodes CDR1 MDHEN and CDR2 SYDVKM. The CDR3 has 14 residues. The CDR3, as DNA: TGTGCCAGCACCGGCGGGACCGTCCTACAGCCCCAGCATTTT. This codes for CASTGGTVLQPQHF.

The chain links TRBV11-2 to TRBJ2-7; D is perhaps TRBD1 (8 bases). V lost 0 bases, J lost 6 bases, and 15 bases lay in between. The length of the CDR3 is 15 residues. Germline CDR1 is SGHAT and CDR2 is FQNNGV. In nucleotides, the CDR3 is TGTGCCAGCAGCTTAGATACGGGGGGACAGGTCGAGCAGTACTTC. Its protein is CASSLDTGGQVEQYF.

CDR3 loop: CASSVGVSAYEQYF. The CDR3 DNA follows: TGTGCCAGCAGCGTAGGTGTTAGCGCCTACGAGCAGTACTTC. The genes are TRBV9 and TRBJ2-7, with a possible D match to TRBD2 (5 bases). Germline loops: CDR1 SGDLS, CDR2 YYNGEE. V lost 0 bases, J lost 2 bases, and 9 bases lay in between. The length of the CDR3 is 14 residues.

This clone was recorded a few times. The chain has TRBV6-4 and TRBJ1-2; D remains unclear. The germline V gene encodes CDR1 MRHNA and CDR2 SNTAGT. V was trimmed by 5 bases and J by 5 bases, leaving 12 bases between them. The CDR3 has 13 amino acids. For the CDR3, the DNA is TGTGCCAGCAGTCACGGGAAGGAGTATGGCTACACCTTC. Translation gives CASSHGKEYGYTF.

The genes are TRBV6-5 and TRBJ1-1; D is possibly TRBD1 (5 bases). The CDR3 loop spans 14 amino acids. Germline V CDR1 and CDR2: MNHEY, SVGAGI. V dropped 7 bases and J dropped 1 base, with 13 bases sitting between them. CDR3 coding DNA: TGTGCCAGCACCCAGGGTAAATGGAACACTGAAGCTTTCTTT. Its protein is CASTQGKWNTEAFF.

This clone was picked up a small number of times. The chain recombines TRBV28 with TRBJ1-1; a possible D gene is TRBD1 (5 bases). Germline V lookup: CDR1 MDHEN, CDR2 SYDVKM. The CDR3 loop spans 15 amino acids. V was trimmed by 6 bases and J by 2 bases, leaving 16 bases between them. The CDR3 bases are TGTGCCAGCAGAGACGACGGGGGTAGAAACACTGAAGCTTTCTTT. Amino acid sequence: CASRDDGGRNTEAFF.

The chain carries TRBV2 and TRBJ2-7, with 8 bases fitting TRBD2. V shed 6 bases and J 5 bases; nucleotides not matched to a gene: 12. The CDR3 has 15 residues. CDR1 is SNHLY and CDR2 is FYNNEI in the germline V gene. The CDR3 region is CASSGGEVRQDEQYF. The CDR3 DNA sequence: TGTGCCAGCAGCGGGGGGGAGGTCCGACAGGACGAGCAGTACTTC.

The rearrangement uses TRBV14 and TRBJ2-1; maybe TRBD2 (6 bases). CDR1 SGHDN and CDR2 FVKESK come from the germline V gene. The germline V and J ends were trimmed by 4 bases and 8 bases, with 18 bases remaining between them. The CDR3 loop spans 15 amino acids. CDR3 DNA sequence: TGTGCCAGCAGCCCCCCGGGAGCTAGCTCTCATGAGCAGTTCTTC. This gives the protein CASSPPGASSHEQFF.

This chain connects TRBV5-1 to TRBJ2-7; D is possibly TRBD2 (5 bases). CDR3 length: 14 amino acids. Looked up from germline, CDR1 is SGHRS and CDR2 is YFSETQ. Between the trimmed V and J ends, which lost 5 bases and 6 bases, there was a span of 18 bases. The DNA of the CDR3 is TGCGCCAGCAGGCCCTCTCCAGACGCGGGCGAGCAGTACTTC. Translation gives CASRPSPDAGEQYF.

Of note for this clone: One junction end disagrees with the germline gene, perhaps due to a read error. The chain employs TRBV19 and TRBJ1-5; 7 positions agree with TRBD1. The germline V gene has CDR1 LNHDA and CDR2 SQIVND (reference sequence). This CDR3 has 15 residues. The CDR3 is CASSIAGTANQLQHF. The CDR3 region has the DNA TGTGCCAGTAGTATAGCCGGGACAGCCAATCAGCTCCAGCATTTT.

The chain recombines TRBV27 with TRBJ2-1, with 10 bases lining up with TRBD2. In germline, CDR1 is MNHEY, CDR2 SMNVEV (reference sequence). There are 16 residues in the CDR3. Trimming cost V 2 bases and J 4 bases; bases outside gene matches: 5. The DNA of the CDR3 is TGTGCCAGCAGTTTACTACTAGCGGGATCTTACAATGAGCAGTTCTTC. Its protein is CASSLLLAGSYNEQFF.

The rearrangement uses TRBV7-2 and TRBJ1-3; no firm D call. With 3 bases removed from V and 0 bases from J, the gap between germline ends came to 12 bases. Germline CDR1 and CDR2: SGHTA and FQGNSA. The CDR3 runs 16 residues. The CDR3: CASSLGGHSSGNTIYF. Here the CDR3 DNA reads TGTGCCAGCAGCTTGGGCGGGCATAGCTCTGGAAACACCATATATTTT.

The chain carries TRBV14 and TRBJ1-3; D is unresolved. With 3 bases removed from V and 2 bases from J, the gap between germline ends came to 2 bases. This CDR3 is built from 12 residues. Germline-derived CDR1 and CDR2 are SGHDN and FVKESK. DNA of the CDR3: TGTGCCAGCAGCCACACTGGAAACACCATATATTTT. This translates into CASSHTGNTIYF.

This sequence joins TRBV27 and TRBJ1-2; no reliable D call. V dropped 2 bases and J dropped 5 bases, with 18 bases sitting between them. This CDR3 is 16 amino acids long. CDR1 and CDR2 from the germline V gene are MNHEY and SMNVEV (reference sequence). The DNA of the CDR3 is TGTGCCAGCAGTTTAGGTTTTGGGCAGCCCTTTTATGGCTACACCTTC. Amino acids: CASSLGFGQPFYGYTF.

The chain has TRBV27 and TRBJ2-1; 16 bases agree with TRBD2. The V and J ends lost 5 bases and 0 bases, in that order; junction bases with no gene match: 7. The CDR3 loop spans 19 amino acids. From germline, CDR1 is MNHEY and CDR2 SMNVEV (reference sequence). The DNA of the CDR3 is TGTGCCAGCAGTCCCGGGACTAGCGGGAGGGCCTCCTCCTACAATGAGCAGTTCTTC. As protein: CASSPGTSGRASSYNEQFF.

This clone has a single count. The J gene is TRBJ2-1, the V gene TRBV29-1; 12 bases agree with TRBD1. This CDR3 region has 16 residues. V shed 7 bases, J shed 4 bases, and the junction held 11 bases outside the gene matches. CDR1 and CDR2 from the germline V gene are SQVTM and ANQGSEA. The CDR3 sequence is CSGVRDRGLEYNEQFF. The CDR3 region has the DNA TGCAGCGGGGTCCGGGACAGGGGGCTCGAGTACAATGAGCAGTTCTTC.

The chain employs TRBV6-6 and TRBJ1-3; 8 nucleotides align to TRBD1. V trimming: 2 bases; J trimming: 0 bases; junction bases outside the gene matches: 3. The CDR3 totals 16 residues. From germline, CDR1 is MNHNY and CDR2 SVGAGI (reference sequence). CDR3 amino acids: CASSYPQGASGNTIYF. Written as DNA, the CDR3 is TGTGCCAGCAGTTACCCTCAGGGGGCCTCTGGAAACACCATATATTTT.

The V gene is TRBV6-6, the J gene TRBJ2-2; the D gene is possibly TRBD2 (6 bases). V gave up 5 bases and J gave up 7 bases, with 14 bases separating them. Germline-derived CDR1 and CDR2 are MNHNY and SVGAGI (reference sequence). The CDR3 covers 14 residues. The DNA for the CDR3 is TGTGCCAGCAGTCCGGGACGGGGGATCGGGGAGCTGTTTTTT. Translating gives CASSPGRGIGELFF.

The chain combines TRBV7-8 with TRBJ1-6, with TRBD1 identical over 9 bases. Losses at the gene ends were 6 bases for V and 6 bases for J; bases not matched to a gene: 3. Per germline, CDR1 SGHVS and CDR2 FQNEAQ. The CDR3 runs 14 residues. This CDR3 is CASSMDRGNSPLHF. Written as DNA, the CDR3 is TGTGCCAGCAGTATGGACAGGGGTAATTCACCCCTCCACTTT.

This clone has a single count. The chain carries TRBV7-6 and TRBJ2-2, with no clear D. Germline CDR1 reads SGHVS; CDR2 reads FNYEAQ. V shed 2 bases and J shed 6 bases, with 4 bases lying between them. CDR3 length: 12 amino acids. The DNA of the CDR3 is TGTGCCAGCAGCTTAACGGCCGGGGAGCTGTTTTTT. Residues: CASSLTAGELFF. Drawing the rest from reference TRBV7-6 and TRBJ2-2, the complete variable domain is GAGVSQSPRYKVTKRGQDVALRCDPISGHVSLYWYRQALGQGPEFLTYFNYEAQQDKSGLPNDRFSAERPEGSISTLTIQRTEQRDSAMYRCASSLTAGELFFGEGSRLTVL.